The next 13 T cell receptor beta chains were all read from a single sample in a study of T cell responses to AZD1222 COVID-19 vaccine. The protocol was immunoSEQ multiplex PCR, while the TCRdb copy is restricted to in-frame clones and leaves out a portion. The sample lists roughly 110,000 clones, about nine tenths occurring once. The sample consisted of peripheral blood, taken 28 days after the second AZD1222 dose. These TCRs come from an adult who received the AZD1222 COVID-19 vaccine.

The chain joins TRBV27 to TRBJ2-7; possible D gene TRBD1, 5 bases. This CDR3 spans 13 amino acids. V shed 6 bases and J shed 4 bases, with 13 bases lying between them. CDR1 and CDR2 from the germline V gene are MNHEY and SMNVEV (reference sequence). Here the CDR3 DNA reads TGTGCCAGCAGGCGGCAGGGTGAGTACGAGCAGTACTTC. Protein sequence: CASRRQGEYEQYF.

The genes are TRBV27 and TRBJ2-7; 7 nucleotides agree with TRBD1. This CDR3 has 13 residues. V lost 5 bases, J lost 1 base, and 2 bases stayed unmatched. CDR1 is MNHEY, CDR2 SMNVEV, per germline (reference sequence). The CDR3 coding sequence is TGTGCCAGCAGTACGACAGGGTCCTACGAGCAGTACTTC. It translates to CASSTTGSYEQYF.

V is TRBV4-1 and J is TRBJ2-6; no reliable D call. The CDR3 runs to 15 residues. Trimming shortened V by 4 bases and J by 0 bases, and 7 bases separated the two germline ends. Germline-derived CDR1 and CDR2 are MGHRA and YSYEKL. The CDR3 nucleotides read TGCGCCAGCAGCCCGGAGAGCTCTGGGGCCAACGTCCTGACTTTC. Amino acids: CASSPESSGANVLTF.

The V gene is TRBV19, the J gene TRBJ1-3; 9 bases are shared with TRBD1. Trimming took 3 bases from V and 3 from J; bases not matched to a gene: 9. This CDR3 has 17 amino acids. In germline, CDR1 is LNHDA, CDR2 SQIVND (reference sequence). Written as DNA, the CDR3 is TGTGCCAGTAGTATCAGAGGGGACAGGGCCCTTGGAAACACCATATATTTT. It encodes CASSIRGDRALGNTIYF.

The chain has TRBV7-9 and TRBJ2-2, with D perhaps matching TRBD2 (6 bases). Germline CDR1 and CDR2: SEHNR and FQNEAQ (reference sequence). V shed 4 bases and J shed 5 bases, with 11 bases lying between them. The CDR3 is made up of 14 amino acids. The CDR3: CASSSKGTTGELFF. DNA for the CDR3: TGTGCCAGCAGCTCGAAGGGGACTACCGGGGAGCTGTTTTTT.

This chain links TRBV5-4 with TRBJ2-2, with a possible D match to TRBD1 (5 bases). CDR1 is SGHNT and CDR2 is YYREEE in the germline V gene (reference sequence). The CDR3 has 15 residues. Trimming stripped 2 bases from V and 1 base from J, with 9 bases between. CDR3 sequence reads: CASSFSQGNTGELFF. The CDR3 DNA follows: TGTGCCAGCAGCTTTTCCCAGGGGAACACCGGGGAGCTGTTTTTT.

This chain uses TRBV5-6 with TRBJ1-1, with D unresolved. Germline loops: CDR1 SGHDT, CDR2 YYEEEE. V was shortened by 0 bases and J by 4 bases, with 13 bases between the two germline ends. The CDR3 has 15 amino acids. CDR3 bases: TGTGCCAGCAGCTTGGCCACGGGGAAAGCCACTGAAGCTTTCTTT. Its protein is CASSLATGKATEAFF.

The rearrangement links TRBV6-1 to TRBJ2-7, with unresolved D. CDR1 is MNHNS and CDR2 is SASEGT in the germline V gene. This CDR3 is 13 amino acids long. V lost 1 base, J lost 2 bases, and 6 bases lay in between. The CDR3, as DNA: TGTGCCAGCAGTGAAGTACGGGCCTACGAGCAGTACTTC. This translates into CASSEVRAYEQYF.

The V gene is TRBV14, the J gene TRBJ1-2; D ambiguous. Between the trimmed V and J ends, which lost 2 bases and 2 bases, there was a span of 3 bases. The germline CDR1 and CDR2 sequences are SGHDN and FVKESK. The CDR3 is 12 amino acids. The CDR3 bases are TGTGCCAGCAGCCAATCCAACTATGGCTACACCTTC. Protein sequence: CASSQSNYGYTF.

The rearrangement joins TRBV6-5 to TRBJ2-5; D call uncertain. CDR3 length: 14 residues. The germline V gene encodes CDR1 MNHEY and CDR2 SVGAGI. V was trimmed by 0 bases and J by 0 bases, leaving 5 bases between them. CDR3 nucleotides: TGTGCCAGCAGTTACTCGCCGTACCAAGAGACCCAGTACTTC. This encodes CASSYSPYQETQYF.

The CDR3 sequence: CASSSGTRNSGNTIYF. CDR3 DNA sequence: TGTGCCAGCAGTTCCGGGACACGGAACTCTGGAAACACCATATATTTT. V is TRBV28 and J is TRBJ1-3, with D tentatively TRBD1 (6 bases). The CDR3 is 16 amino acids. The V gene lost 4 bases and the J gene lost 0 bases, with 13 bases spanning the gap. Germline V lookup: CDR1 MDHEN, CDR2 SYDVKM.

V usage is TRBV18 and J usage is TRBJ1-6; D is perhaps TRBD1 (5 bases). CDR3 size: 16 residues. The germline gives CDR1 KGHSH, CDR2 LQKENI. Trimming left V 1 base short and J 6 bases short, with 13 bases between. The DNA of the CDR3 is TGTGCCAGCTCACCACAGCCACCAGGGCGTAATTCACCCCTCCACTTT. It encodes CASSPQPPGRNSPLHF.

This rearrangement joins TRBV6-2 or TRBV6-3 to TRBJ1-5; TRBD1 agrees at 8 bases. With V trimmed by 5 bases and J by 2 bases, 8 bases remained unmatched. There are 16 residues in the CDR3. In germline, CDR1 is MNHEY, CDR2 SVGEGT. The CDR3 spells CASSTRQGTGNQPQHF. The CDR3 nucleotides are TGTGCCAGCAGTACCCGACAGGGGACGGGCAATCAGCCCCAGCATTTT.